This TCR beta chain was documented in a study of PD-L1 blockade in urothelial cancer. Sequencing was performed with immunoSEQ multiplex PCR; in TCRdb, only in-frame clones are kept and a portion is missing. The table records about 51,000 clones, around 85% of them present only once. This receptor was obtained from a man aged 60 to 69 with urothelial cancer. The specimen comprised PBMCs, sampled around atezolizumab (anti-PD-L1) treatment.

The CDR3, as DNA: TGTGCCAGCAGCACCCCCGAGGGAAAAAATGAGCAGTTCTTC. Translation gives CASSTPEGKNEQFF. The chain has TRBV5-6 and TRBJ2-1, with D perhaps matching TRBD2 (5 bases). The V gene's germline CDR1 is SGHDT and CDR2 YYEEEE. V was shortened by 4 bases and J by 7 bases, with 15 bases between the two germline ends. The CDR3 is 14 residues long.